This TCR beta chain was sequenced for a study of T cell responses to AZD1222 COVID-19 vaccine. Study observations and caveats: Recipients of AZD1222 seropositive at baseline numbered only five or six. The donors showed a predominance of white British ancestry and of females, with possible underestimation of clonal diversity.

To note about this clone: Its antigen is still unknown.

Clones were read by immunoSEQ multiplex PCR, and TCRdb kept only the in-frame ones, dropping some. This table holds roughly 180,000 clones, about 93% found once. Trimming took 5 bases from V and 9 from J; bases not matched to a gene: 6. Germline loops: CDR1 SGHRS, CDR2 YFSETQ. The CDR3 is made up of 12 amino acids. The analysis combined second doses at about 4 or about 12 weeks. The sequence derives from an adult who received the AZD1222 COVID-19 vaccine. The chain has TRBV5-1 and TRBJ2-3; 7 positions match TRBD2. Sequenced material: peripheral blood, taken 28 days after the second AZD1222 dose. The CDR3 region is CASSLMGGTQYF. The CDR3 nucleotides are TGCGCCAGCAGTCTGATGGGGGGGACGCAGTATTTT. The full variable domain, with the rest looked up from reference TRBV5-1 and TRBJ2-3, is KAGVTQTPRYLIKTRGQQVTLSCSPISGHRSVSWYQQTPGQGLQFLFEYFSETQRNKGNFPGRFSGRQFSNSRSEMNVSTLELGDSALYLCASSLMGGTQYFGPGTRLTVL.